A single TCR beta chain is shown here with its context. The data belong to a study of CD8 T cells in Susac syndrome. The CDR3 is 16 amino acids. V was clipped by 4 bases and J by 0 bases, with 14 bases between them. TEMRA cells were enriched by FACS, and CD4+ and CD8+ T cells were negatively isolated. With random hexamers, about 0.5 to 1 ug RNA was reverse transcribed. TCRdb fed the immunoSEQ multiplex PCR reads into MiXCR, producing one record per CDR3 protein. Here the sample spans over 120,000 distinct CDR3 sequences, 94% being singletons. The sample comprised CD4+ T cells from PBMCs. This clonotype was obtained from a human donor in good health. The chain has TRBV12-3 or TRBV12-4 and TRBJ2-3; maybe TRBD2 (5 bases). CDR3 protein: CASSSLGRTSTDTQYF. DNA for the CDR3: TGTGCCAGCAGTTCCCTAGGCAGGACTAGCACAGATACGCAGTATTTT.